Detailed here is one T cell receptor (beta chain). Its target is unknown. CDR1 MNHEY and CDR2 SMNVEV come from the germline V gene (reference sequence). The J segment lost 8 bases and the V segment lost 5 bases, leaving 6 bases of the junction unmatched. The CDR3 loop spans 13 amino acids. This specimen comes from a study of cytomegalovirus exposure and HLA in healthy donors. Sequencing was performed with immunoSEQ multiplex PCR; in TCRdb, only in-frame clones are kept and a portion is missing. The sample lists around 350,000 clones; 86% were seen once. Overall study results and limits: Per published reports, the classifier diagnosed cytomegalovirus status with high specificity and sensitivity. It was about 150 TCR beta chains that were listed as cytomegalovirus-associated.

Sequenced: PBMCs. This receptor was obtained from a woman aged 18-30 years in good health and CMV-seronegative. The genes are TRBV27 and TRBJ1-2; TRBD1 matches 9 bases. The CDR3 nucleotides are TGTGCCAGCAGTCCTGGGACAGGGCAAGGCTACACCTTC. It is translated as CASSPGTGQGYTF.